This T cell receptor beta chain is drawn from a study of T-cell reconstitution after alpha-beta-depleted transplantation in children. The CDR3 extends over 15 amino acids. Germline-derived CDR1 and CDR2 are SGHDT and YYEEEE. V lost 2 bases and J lost 0, with 10 bases in between. Unique molecular identifiers were incorporated during preparation of the TCRbeta library. TCRdb reprocessed the PCR reads via MiXCR and lists one record per CDR3 protein. The sample holds about 640,000 distinct CDR3 sequences; 16% are singletons and the top ten take approximately 1%. This clonotype was recorded a few times. The genes are TRBV5-6 and TRBJ2-3; no clear D. This clonotype was sampled from a human donor who donated a stem cell graft to a child with acute myeloid leukemia. This sample comprised PBMCs from the stem cell graft donor, obtained from the stem cell graft. The CDR3 loop is CASSFDIRSTDTQYF. The DNA of the CDR3 is TGTGCCAGCAGCTTCGACATTAGAAGCACAGATACGCAGTATTTT.